This TCR beta chain was identified during a study of blood T cells in healthy people across ages. Study-wide points: Versus aged donors, long-lived donors had higher diversity and more naive CD4+ cells. Across samples, TCR beta diversity tracked strongly with naive T cell percentage.

In terms of origin and age, donors were healthy Caucasian individuals from Russia aged about 6 to 90. Germline-derived CDR1 and CDR2 are MNHEY and SVGEGT. The CDR3 is 14 amino acids. The use of a sample-barcoded 5' primer and a J-beta primer mix characterized a second PCR of about 7 to 12 cycles. Each single sample gave us at least 2.5 million CDR3-containing paired-end reads. MiXCR, applied by TCRdb to the 5' RACE reads, yields one record per CDR3 protein. The profile shows 1.5 million to 2 million distinct CDR3 sequences, just under 50% of them singletons. In the case of this clonotype: Antigen unknown.

The chain carries TRBV6-2 or TRBV6-3 and TRBJ2-7, with 7 bases identical to TRBD2. TRBJ2-5 explains the end of the DNA better; the J call may be wrong. The receptor was derived from a woman in her 40s in good health. Sequenced: blood. Written as DNA, the CDR3 is TGTGCCAGCAGCTACCGACTAGCCGTAGAGACCCAGTACTTC. Protein product: CASSYRLAVETQYF.